This passage covers 2 T cell receptor beta chains from one sample sequenced in a study of shared clonotypes between healthy human individuals. Here immunoSEQ multiplex PCR was the method, and the copy in TCRdb shows in-frame clones only, minus some. Among 950,000 to 1,300,000 clones listed, around four fifths were seen once. Sequenced: memory CD4+ T cells sorted from blood. Subset specified: CD45RA-negative fraction. These receptors were collected from a man younger than 35 in good health.

The chain joins TRBV10-1 to TRBJ2-1; perhaps D is TRBD1 or TRBD2 (5 bases each). Germline V gives CDR1 WNHNN, CDR2 SYGVQD (reference sequence). V was pared by 0 bases and J by 9 bases, with 12 bases between. The CDR3 is made up of 14 amino acids. The CDR3 protein is CASSESGTTAEQFF. The CDR3 region has the DNA TGCGCCAGCAGTGAGTCCGGGACGACAGCTGAGCAGTTCTTC.

This clone came up a few times. The chain uses TRBV30 and TRBJ2-7; 7 nucleotides line up with TRBD1. The V gene end was trimmed by 5 bases and the J gene end by 3 bases; junction bases not matched to a gene: 4. This CDR3 is 12 amino acids long. Germline CDR1 and CDR2: GTSNPN and SVGIG (reference sequence). The CDR3, as DNA: TGTGCCTGGGGTGACAGGGACTACGAGCAGTACTTC. Amino acids: CAWGDRDYEQYF.